This T cell receptor beta chain originates from a study of Graves' ophthalmopathy and Graves' hyperthyroidism. This CDR3 is 15 amino acids long. Germline-derived CDR1 and CDR2 are MGHDK and SYGVNS. V lost 3 bases and J 4 bases, leaving 12 bases between the germline ends. Regarding the study as a whole: The majority of expanded thyroid clonotypes above 0.001 frequency also occurred in blood.

Ophthalmopathy in the donors was of moderate-to-severe activity, with CAS ≥3, NOSPECS ≥4 and duration under 3 months. For repertoire sequencing, the TCR beta CDR3 regions were amplified from RNA transcripts. In the first round, RT-PCR was carried out with HTBI primers, and a multiplex PCR formed the second round. TCRdb recomputed calls from the multiplex PCR reads with MiXCR, one row per CDR3 protein. The sample holds about 740,000 distinct CDR3 sequences, roughly two fifths seen once. About this clonotype: The antigen is undetermined. A much larger clone differs from this one at a single base, so this may be a read error.

V gene TRBV25-1 combines with J gene TRBJ2-2; possible D gene TRBD1, 6 bases. The specimen sequenced was peripheral blood. This receptor was obtained from an adult man with Graves' ophthalmopathy. Here the CDR3 reads CASSESNRVTGELFF. The DNA of the CDR3 is TGTGCCAGCAGTGAGTCTAACAGGGTCACCGGGGAGCTGTTTTTT.